Below are 8 T cell receptor beta chains sequenced from a single sample in a study of blood T cell repertoires in COVID-19. Some clones are missing from TCRdb's copy, which holds only in-frame ones; the method was immunoSEQ multiplex PCR. This sample has roughly 250,000 clones, with around 87% found just once. Sequencing input: PBMCs or T cells enriched from blood (not recorded which). The origin of the receptors is a woman between 45 and 60 years old who had recovered from COVID-19.

This clone showed up just a few times. The chain recombines TRBV5-1 with TRBJ1-1; D is perhaps TRBD1 (5 bases). CDR3 length equals 15 residues. Germline assignment: CDR1 SGHRS and CDR2 YFSETQ. Trimming shortened V by 0 bases and J by 4 bases, and 13 bases separated the two germline ends. DNA for the CDR3: TGCGCCAGCAGCTTGGCCCCAGGGATTGCCACTGAAGCTTTCTTT. It codes for CASSLAPGIATEAFF.

The chain has TRBV6-2 or TRBV6-3 and TRBJ2-7, with D maybe TRBD2 (6 bases). V lost 0 bases and J 2 bases, leaving 29 bases between the germline ends. This CDR3 is 21 amino acids long. Germline V gene sequence: CDR1 MNHEY, CDR2 SVGEGT. This chain's CDR3 is CASSYSRRAPLGGSPPYEQYF. The CDR3 nucleotides read TGTGCCAGCAGTTACTCCAGACGTGCCCCCCTTGGGGGGAGTCCCCCCTACGAGCAGTACTTC.

This clone was detected a few times. V usage is TRBV3-1 (or the pseudogene TRBV3-2) and J usage is TRBJ1-1, with no clear D. Trimming took 4 bases from V and 6 from J, leaving 12 bases between them. The germline V gene has CDR1 LGHDT and CDR2 YNNKEL (reference sequence). The CDR3 covers 13 residues. The CDR3 sequence: CASSPIPTAEAFF. CDR3 sequence (DNA): TGTGCCAGCAGCCCTATCCCCACAGCTGAAGCTTTCTTT.

The CDR3 DNA reads as TGTGCCTGGAGTCTCCCCGGGACAGGGACGACACCCCTCCACTTT. Translated, it gives CAWSLPGTGTTPLHF. The chain combines TRBV30 with TRBJ1-6; 9 bases align to TRBD1. Germline V gene lookup returns CDR1 GTSNPN and CDR2 SVGIG (reference sequence). This CDR3 has 15 residues. The V and J ends lost 2 bases and 11 bases, in that order; junction bases with no gene match: 10.

To note about this clone: The same CDR3 also results from other DNA sequences found in this sample. The rearrangement joins TRBV5-1 to TRBJ1-1; D unclear. V was trimmed by 2 bases and J by 1 base, leaving 6 bases between them. Germline V gives CDR1 SGHRS, CDR2 YFSETQ. The CDR3 length is 13 residues. The CDR3 DNA reads as TGCGCCAGCAGCTTCGGAGGGAACACTGAAGCTTTCTTT. Its protein product is CASSFGGNTEAFF.

The chain combines TRBV2 with TRBJ1-4; TRBD1 might be the D (6 bases). The V end was cut by 6 bases, the J end by 4 bases, with 12 bases between. This CDR3 is 14 amino acids long. The germline V gene encodes CDR1 SNHLY and CDR2 FYNNEI. The CDR3 sequence is CASRGDTFNEKLFF. CDR3 nucleotide sequence: TGTGCCAGCAGAGGGGACACCTTTAATGAAAAACTGTTTTTT.

The chain carries TRBV5-1 and TRBJ2-7, with 8 bases that match TRBD1. The V gene end was trimmed by 0 bases and the J gene end by 3 bases; junction bases not matched to a gene: 8. The germline gives CDR1 SGHRS, CDR2 YFSETQ. There are 16 residues in the CDR3. The chain's CDR3 is CASSLAAKTGVYEQYF. The DNA for the CDR3 is TGCGCCAGCAGCTTGGCCGCCAAGACAGGGGTCTACGAGCAGTACTTC.

CDR3 DNA sequence: TGTGCTAGTGGTTGGGCGAGGACCCAGTACTTC. Encoded protein: CASGWARTQYF. The rearrangement joins TRBV12-5 to TRBJ2-5; D is unresolved. The germline CDR1 and CDR2 sequences are LGHNT and FRNRAP. V shed 4 bases and J shed 7 bases, with 7 bases lying between them. The CDR3 consists of 11 residues.